These T cell receptor beta chains were read from a single sample in a study of neoadjuvant anti-PD-1 for oral cavity cancer. The method was immunoSEQ multiplex PCR; TCRdb's version includes in-frame clones alone and lacks a portion of them. The table has tens of thousands of clones, approximately 80% seen once. This specimen was PBMCs, taken after nivolumab (anti-PD-1) treatment. The receptors stem from a person aged 40 to 85 with oral cavity squamous cell carcinoma. Both conserved end residues are part of each CDR3. Each record gives: D gene, V gene, J gene, CDR3 protein. D genes are given only for firm matches.

d_gene: TRBD1
v_gene: TRBV30
j_gene: TRBJ1-1
CDR3aa: CAWRTGQGVTEAFF

d_gene: TRBD2
v_gene: TRBV6-1
j_gene: TRBJ2-2
CDR3aa: CASKTSGDTGELFF

d_gene: -
v_gene: TRBV5-5
j_gene: TRBJ1-5
CDR3aa: CASSPLGGNQPQHF

d_gene: -
v_gene: TRBV4-1
j_gene: TRBJ1-1
CDR3aa: CASSPGQFTTEAFF

d_gene: -
v_gene: TRBV6-6
j_gene: TRBJ1-1
CDR3aa: CASKGTGTEAFF

d_gene: -
v_gene: TRBV28
j_gene: TRBJ2-7
CDR3aa: CASSSQGGGTYEQYF

d_gene: -
v_gene: TRBV4-1
j_gene: TRBJ1-5
CDR3aa: CASSQDTGAQNSNQPQHF

d_gene: -
v_gene: TRBV28
j_gene: TRBJ1-2
CDR3aa: CASSYRAAHYGYTF

d_gene: -
v_gene: TRBV28
j_gene: TRBJ1-2
CDR3aa: CASSSGLYGHTF

d_gene: TRBD1
v_gene: TRBV9
j_gene: TRBJ1-3
CDR3aa: CASSEQGASGNTIYF

d_gene: -
v_gene: TRBV9
j_gene: TRBJ2-7
CDR3aa: CASSSRGGRDGQYF

d_gene: -
v_gene: TRBV6-1
j_gene: TRBJ2-3
CDR3aa: CASTHSPPDTQYF

d_gene: -
v_gene: TRBV10-1
j_gene: TRBJ1-5
CDR3aa: CASSENFNQPQHF

d_gene: TRBD1
v_gene: TRBV29-1
j_gene: TRBJ1-2
CDR3aa: CSVEPGQGDYGYTF

d_gene: -
v_gene: TRBV7-8
j_gene: TRBJ1-1
CDR3aa: CASSLEFLRRTMNTEAFF

d_gene: -
v_gene: TRBV2
j_gene: TRBJ2-7
CDR3aa: CASSDVGGRREQYF

d_gene: TRBD1
v_gene: TRBV5-8
j_gene: TRBJ1-4
CDR3aa: CAISRRTGSNEKLFF

d_gene: TRBD1
v_gene: TRBV7-8
j_gene: TRBJ1-1
CDR3aa: CASSLNRGNTEAFF

d_gene: -
v_gene: TRBV5-1
j_gene: TRBJ2-7
CDR3aa: CASSPSGTYNHEQYF

d_gene: -
v_gene: TRBV5-6
j_gene: TRBJ1-1
CDR3aa: CASSFTGRGNTEAFF

d_gene: TRBD2
v_gene: TRBV4-1
j_gene: TRBJ2-5
CDR3aa: CASSQDPSGAQQETQYF

d_gene: -
v_gene: TRBV6-5
j_gene: TRBJ1-1
CDR3aa: CASSANSGTEAFF

d_gene: -
v_gene: TRBV6-5
j_gene: TRBJ2-2
CDR3aa: CASRQTSYTGELFF

d_gene: -
v_gene: TRBV5-1
j_gene: TRBJ2-3
CDR3aa: CASSLEDTQYF

d_gene: -
v_gene: TRBV7-9
j_gene: TRBJ1-4
CDR3aa: CASSLARGREKLFF

d_gene: -
v_gene: TRBV11-3
j_gene: TRBJ1-1
CDR3aa: CASSVGPKNTEAFF

d_gene: -
v_gene: TRBV2
j_gene: TRBJ2-7
CDR3aa: CASRDPTGDYYEQYF

d_gene: -
v_gene: TRBV6-1
j_gene: TRBJ2-5
CDR3aa: CASSEGGGWETQYF